This T cell receptor (beta chain) appears in the sequencing data of a study of CD8+ T cells in alopecia areata. Broader study findings: Normal skin's resident alphabeta T cells are sequenced alongside lesional scalp T cells.

In this sample, this clone turned up a few times. The antigen is unknown. The CDR3 runs to 14 residues. From germline, CDR1 is SGHRS and CDR2 YFSETQ. Trimming shortened V by 4 bases and J by 1 base, and 11 bases separated the two germline ends. cDNA reverse transcribed from extracted RNA served as the sequencing template. This table comes from immunoSEQ multiplex PCR, and its TCRdb copy is limited to in-frame clones, with some not included. This table holds 220,000 or so clones, more than 45% found once. Sequences were derived from CD4+ T cells sorted from blood, sampled at week 0. This receptor was identified in a human donor with alopecia areata. The chain is built from TRBV5-1 and TRBJ2-5; unclear D gene. The CDR3 here is CASSTGLLQETQYF. The CDR3 DNA reads as TGCGCCAGCAGCACCGGGCTTCTCCAAGAGACCCAGTACTTC.